Below, 11 T cell receptor beta chains from the same sample are listed, as sequenced in a study of blood T cells in healthy people across ages. A J-beta primer mix and a sample-barcoded 5' primer were used in a second PCR of about 7 to 12 cycles. One entry per CDR3 protein results from TCRdb running MiXCR on the 5' RACE reads. This table holds under 800,000 distinct CDR3 sequences, under 25% found once. Sequences were obtained from blood. The receptors here all came from a man in his 70s in good health.

For this clonotype: A much more abundant neighbour one base away suggests this may be a read error. The rearrangement links TRBV14 to TRBJ2-7, with 7 positions matching TRBD2. The CDR3 has 14 amino acids. Germline CDR1 is SGHDN and CDR2 is FVKESK. V shed 0 bases and J 6 bases; nucleotides not matched to a gene: 5. The CDR3 sequence: CASSQDSTSIEQYF. DNA for the CDR3: TGTGCCAGCAGCCAAGATTCGACTAGCATCGAGCAGTACTTC.

This clonotype has a handful of counts. This sequence joins TRBV6-2 or TRBV6-3 and TRBJ2-3; D is undetermined. Germline assignment: CDR1 MNHEY and CDR2 SVGEGT. The CDR3 covers 15 residues. V dropped 0 bases and J dropped 5 bases, with 12 bases sitting between them. The DNA of the CDR3 is TGTGCCAGCAGTTACTCGAAATCTGATGTAGATACGCAGTATTTT. It yields the protein CASSYSKSDVDTQYF.

This chain joins TRBV5-1 and TRBJ2-7; maybe TRBD2 (5 bases). Germline V gene lookup returns CDR1 SGHRS and CDR2 YFSETQ. CDR3 length: 14 residues. V lost 4 bases to trimming and J lost 0 bases, with 11 bases between them. This CDR3 is CASSNGLISYEQYF. The CDR3 DNA reads as TGCGCCAGCAGCAACGGACTCATCTCCTACGAGCAGTACTTC. Together with reference TRBV5-1 and TRBJ2-7, the CDR3 gives the full variable domain: KAGVTQTPRYLIKTRGQQVTLSCSPISGHRSVSWYQQTPGQGLQFLFEYFSETQRNKGNFPGRFSGRQFSNSRSEMNVSTLELGDSALYLCASSNGLISYEQYFGPGTRLTVT.

V usage is TRBV3-1 and J usage is TRBJ2-5; 9 nucleotides match TRBD2. The length of the CDR3 is 18 residues. Trimming took 0 bases from V and 4 from J; bases not matched to a gene: 12. Germline V gives CDR1 LGHDT, CDR2 YNNKEL (reference sequence). The CDR3 region is CASSQDLRVAGDPETQYF. Written as DNA, the CDR3 is TGTGCCAGCAGCCAAGATCTTAGGGTAGCGGGAGACCCAGAGACCCAGTACTTC.

The chain links TRBV20-1 to TRBJ2-5; 9 bases are shared with TRBD2. Germline V gene data show CDR1 as DFQATT and CDR2 as SNEGSKA (reference sequence). Trimming took 0 bases from V and 1 from J; bases not matched to a gene: 3. The CDR3 has 15 residues. CDR3 sequence reads: CSARDGTSPQETQYF. The CDR3 coding sequence is TGCAGTGCTAGAGATGGGACTAGCCCCCAAGAGACCCAGTACTTC.

The rearrangement uses TRBV7-9 and TRBJ2-2; 10 nucleotides agree with TRBD2. The V gene end was trimmed by 2 bases and the J gene end by 1 base; junction bases not matched to a gene: 4. Germline V CDR1 and CDR2: SEHNR, FQNEAQ (reference sequence). CDR3 length equals 17 residues. CDR3 in DNA: TGTGCCAGCAGCTTATCGGGACTAGCGAGGAACACCGGGGAGCTGTTTTTT. Translating gives CASSLSGLARNTGELFF.

This clonotype was counted between two and nine times. This may arise from a read error, as a much more abundant clone is one base away. V usage is TRBV3-1 and J usage is TRBJ2-5; no reliable D call. The CDR3 extends over 13 amino acids. CDR1 and CDR2 from the germline V gene are LGHDT and YNNKEL (reference sequence). CDR3 sequence: CVSSQSPSETQYF. Written as DNA, the CDR3 is TGTGTCAGCAGCCAAAGCCCCTCGGAGACCCAGTACTTC.

This clonotype was counted between two and nine times. V and J are TRBV12-3 or TRBV12-4 and TRBJ2-7; D is undetermined. Trimming cost V 1 base and J 4 bases, with 5 bases left between them. The CDR3 extends over 12 amino acids. CDR3 loop: CASSLVLYEQYF. The CDR3 nucleotides read TGTGCCAGCAGTTTAGTCCTGTACGAGCAGTACTTC.

V and J are TRBV7-2 and TRBJ2-3, with 15 bases that match TRBD2. The CDR3 consists of 16 residues. J gave up 5 bases and V 5 bases, and 5 bases lay outside the gene matches. Germline V CDR1 and CDR2: SGHTA, FQGNSA. The CDR3 protein is CASSHGTSGGQDTQYF. Written as DNA, the CDR3 is TGTGCCAGCAGCCACGGGACTAGCGGGGGGCAAGATACGCAGTATTTT. The full variable domain, its missing parts supplied by reference TRBV7-2 and TRBJ2-3, is GAGVSQSPSNKVTEKGKDVELRCDPISGHTALYWYRQSLGQGLEFLIYFQGNSAPDKSGLPSDRFSAERTGGSVSTLTIQRTQQEDSAVYLCASSHGTSGGQDTQYFGPGTRLTVL.

In its sample, this clonotype was seen a few times. The CDR3 sequence: CASKEVANTEAFF. CDR3 bases: TGTGCCAGCAAGGAGGTAGCGAACACTGAAGCTTTCTTT. This chain connects TRBV28 to TRBJ1-1; D unclear. This CDR3 comprises 13 residues. CDR1 MDHEN and CDR2 SYDVKM come from the germline V gene. V lost 7 bases, J lost 1 base, and 10 bases lay in between.

The V and J genes are TRBV7-2 and TRBJ2-2; D is undetermined. Trimming shortened V by 0 bases and J by 7 bases, and 9 bases separated the two germline ends. Germline CDR1 reads SGHTA; CDR2 reads FQGNSA. This CDR3 has 14 amino acids. CDR3 sequence reads: CASSLAQVVGELFF. The CDR3 coding sequence is TGTGCCAGCAGCTTAGCGCAGGTGGTCGGGGAGCTGTTTTTT.